The 18 T cell receptor beta chains below come from one sample, sequenced in a study of T cells in Graves' hyperthyroidism and ophthalmopathy (dated by TCRdb to the late 2010s). The library was produced with multiplex PCR. Sequenced using an Illumina HiSeq 2000. TCR beta CDR3 regions were amplified from RNA transcripts. The first round of RT-PCR for the TCR CDR3 was performed with the HTBI primer set and the Qiagen OneStep RT-PCR kit. TCRdb handled the public reads itself, with Q25 trimming in fastp and clone calling in MiXCR, and kept productive beta chains. Identical CDR3 proteins give one entry, which carries the most common genes and DNA. The sample table shows a few hundred thousand distinct CDR3 sequences, and about 16% are seen once. Around 20% of the sample comes from the top ten. Source material: blood. The source of these receptors is a woman aged 55-69 years with Graves' ophthalmopathy.

This clonotype was picked up many times. The J gene is TRBJ2-1, the V gene TRBV27, with TRBD1 matching 7 bases. With V trimmed by 3 bases and J by 4 bases, 15 bases remained unmatched. Germline-derived CDR1 and CDR2 are MNHEY and SMNVEV (reference sequence). The CDR3 runs to 18 residues. The CDR3 protein is CASSFQGVGGPTYNEQFF. CDR3 bases: TGTGCCAGCAGTTTTCAGGGGGTTGGCGGGCCCACTTACAATGAGCAGTTCTTC.

This clonotype was recorded at least ten times. The gene calls are TRBV19 and TRBJ1-1; perhaps TRBD1 as D (5 bases). V was shortened by 2 bases and J by 1 base, with 8 bases between the two germline ends. Germline V gene data show CDR1 as LNHDA and CDR2 as SQIVND (reference sequence). The CDR3 runs 14 residues. The CDR3 is CASSIWGRNTEAFF. In nucleotides, the CDR3 is TGTGCCAGTAGTATATGGGGACGGAACACTGAAGCTTTCTTT.

Only a few counts were recorded for this clonotype. V is TRBV20-1 and J is TRBJ1-5; 9 bases match TRBD1. The CDR3 contains 14 residues. Germline lookup yields CDR1 DFQATT and CDR2 SNEGSKA (reference sequence). The ends lost 6 bases at V and 3 bases at J; junction bases unmatched: 6. The CDR3 bases are TGCAGTGCCAAACAGGGGGCCCTCAATCAGCCCCAGCATTTT. It translates to CSAKQGALNQPQHF.

Remarks on this clonotype: A read error may be the cause here, since a much bigger clone is one base away. This CDR3 fails to terminate in the conserved phenylalanine or tryptophan, so it likely reflects a read error. The chain carries TRBV10-3 and TRBJ2-7; maybe TRBD1 (6 bases). The CDR3 loop spans 16 amino acids. Germline lookup yields CDR1 ENHRY and CDR2 SYGVKD. Deletions cut 2 bases from V and 0 bases from J, with 14 bases between. CDR3 bases: TGTGCCATCAGTGAGCTGAGAGGGACATCCTCCTACGAGCAGTACTTA. Translated: CAISELRGTSSYEQYL.

About this clonotype itself: A much more abundant neighbour one base away suggests this may be a read error. The chain couples TRBV7-9 to TRBJ2-7; D unclear. The CDR3 length is 13 residues. Per germline, CDR1 SEHNR and CDR2 FQNEAQ (reference sequence). The CDR3 loop reads CASNLGAGYEQYF. The CDR3 nucleotides are TGTGCCAGCAACTTAGGTGCAGGCTACGAGCAGTACTTC.

The rearrangement joins TRBV20-1 to TRBJ2-5, with 7 positions matching TRBD2. The CDR3 runs to 15 residues. Trimming took 3 bases from V and 2 from J; bases not matched to a gene: 9. Germline values: CDR1 DFQATT, CDR2 SNEGSKA (reference sequence). The CDR3 coding sequence is TGCAGTGCTAGCCCCGGGAGGAGGGTTCAAGAGACCCAGTACTTC. It yields the protein CSASPGRRVQETQYF.

In its sample, this clonotype was seen many times. This chain connects TRBV7-2 to TRBJ2-1; TRBD2 agrees at 13 bases. The CDR3 extends over 16 amino acids. The germline CDR1 and CDR2 sequences are SGHTA and FQGNSA. Trimming removed 1 base from V and 10 bases from J; junction bases left unmatched: 7. CDR3: CASSLEGGLAGNEQFF. As DNA, the CDR3 is TGTGCCAGCAGCTTAGAGGGGGGACTAGCGGGAAACGAGCAGTTCTTC.

The sample holds many counts of this clonotype. The chain recombines TRBV5-1 with TRBJ2-1; a weak D match, TRBD2 (5 bases). The CDR3 is made up of 16 amino acids. Germline-derived CDR1 and CDR2 are SGHRS and YFSETQ. Trimming pared 0 bases from V and 2 bases from J, leaving 12 bases between. CDR3 sequence (DNA): TGCGCCAGCAGCTTGGCACCCCTAGCCACCTACAATGAGCAGTTCTTC. This sequence encodes CASSLAPLATYNEQFF. The full variable domain, completed using reference TRBV5-1 and TRBJ2-1, is KAGVTQTPRYLIKTRGQQVTLSCSPISGHRSVSWYQQTPGQGLQFLFEYFSETQRNKGNFPGRFSGRQFSNSRSEMNVSTLELGDSALYLCASSLAPLATYNEQFFGPGTRLTVL.

This clonotype was recorded at least ten times. The chain uses TRBV5-1 and TRBJ2-5; 9 positions agree with TRBD1. J lost 9 bases, V lost 3 bases, and 9 bases had no gene match. Germline CDR1 reads SGHRS; CDR2 reads YFSETQ. This CDR3 spans 14 amino acids. CDR3 DNA: TGCGCCAGCAGCTATACACAGGGGGCGAGGTCCCAGTACTTC. Protein: CASSYTQGARSQYF.

This clonotype was detected many times. The chain combines TRBV5-1 with TRBJ2-2; the D gene is possibly TRBD2 (5 bases). Trimming left V 4 bases short and J 0 bases short, with 10 bases between. There are 15 residues in the CDR3. Germline V gives CDR1 SGHRS, CDR2 YFSETQ. CDR3 residues: CASSMGAPNTGELFF. For the CDR3, the DNA is TGCGCCAGCAGCATGGGAGCACCGAACACCGGGGAGCTGTTTTTT. The full variable domain, in which reference TRBV5-1 and TRBJ2-2 provide the parts outside the CDR3, is KAGVTQTPRYLIKTRGQQVTLSCSPISGHRSVSWYQQTPGQGLQFLFEYFSETQRNKGNFPGRFSGRQFSNSRSEMNVSTLELGDSALYLCASSMGAPNTGELFFGEGSRLTVL.

The sample holds one count of this clonotype. V and J are TRBV24-1 and TRBJ1-4, with a possible D match to TRBD1 (5 bases). Trimming left V 4 bases short and J 8 bases short, with 13 bases between. Germline V CDR1 and CDR2: KGHDR, SFDVKD. The length of the CDR3 is 14 residues. CDR3 bases: TGTGCCACCAGTGAAAGCGGAGGGGACGAAAAACTGTTTTTT. It codes for CATSESGGDEKLFF.

This clonotype was detected a few times. The J gene is TRBJ1-2, the V gene TRBV6-1; the match to TRBD1 covers 10 bases. V shed 3 bases and J 3 bases; nucleotides not matched to a gene: 1. Germline V lookup: CDR1 MNHNS, CDR2 SASEGT. CDR3 length: 14 amino acids. The CDR3 here is CASSEGTGDYGYTF. The CDR3 nucleotides read TGTGCCAGCAGTGAGGGGACAGGGGACTATGGCTACACCTTC.

This clonotype showed up many times. The chain carries TRBV3-1 and TRBJ2-7; 9 bases match TRBD2. This CDR3 is built from 13 residues. The V gene end was trimmed by 6 bases and the J gene end by 5 bases; junction bases not matched to a gene: 5. CDR1 and CDR2 (germline): LGHDT, YNNKEL (reference sequence). The CDR3 coding sequence is TGTGCCAGCAGGGGAGGACTAGCGAACGAGCAGTACTTC. Amino acids: CASRGGLANEQYF.

Remarks on this clonotype: A single base separates this from a much larger clone, so it may be a read error. The chain carries TRBV20-1 and TRBJ1-4, with 9 bases identical to TRBD1. In germline, CDR1 is DFQATT, CDR2 SNEGSKA (reference sequence). This CDR3 region has 14 residues. CDR3 region: CSAIQGAANEKLSF. CDR3 DNA: TGCAGTGCGATACAGGGGGCTGCTAATGAAAAACTGTCTTTT.

The table lists this clonotype with a few counts. A much larger clone differs by one base, so this may be a read error. No conserved phenylalanine or tryptophan ends this CDR3, so it is likely a read error. The V gene is TRBV11-2, the J gene TRBJ1-1; 9 positions agree with TRBD1. The CDR3 totals 14 residues. V lost 4 bases and J lost 4; bases outside the gene matches: 4. Looked up from germline, CDR1 is SGHAT and CDR2 is FQNNGV. This CDR3 reads CASSSGQGGTEAFL. CDR3 coding DNA: TGTGCCAGCAGCTCGGGACAGGGCGGCACTGAAGCTTTCCTT.

This clonotype was seen repeatedly, ten times or more. The rearrangement uses TRBV5-8 and TRBJ1-2; the D is unclear. With 4 bases removed from V and 4 bases from J, the gap between germline ends came to 11 bases. The length of the CDR3 is 13 residues. The V gene's germline CDR1 is SGHTS and CDR2 YDEGEE. CDR3: CASSHSESYGYTF. CDR3 nucleotide sequence: TGTGCCAGCAGCCACTCCGAGAGCTATGGCTACACCTTC.

This clonotype was observed at least ten times. The rearrangement uses TRBV18 and TRBJ1-5; 7 nucleotides align to TRBD1. The germline gives CDR1 KGHSH, CDR2 LQKENI. This CDR3 has 16 residues. Unmatched junction bases numbered 13, after V lost 4 bases and J lost 7 bases. The chain's CDR3 is CASSLTGRAQGQPQHF. Written as DNA, the CDR3 is TGTGCCAGCTCACTGACAGGGAGGGCGCAAGGGCAGCCCCAGCATTTT.

This clonotype has a count of ten or more. This rearrangement joins TRBV28 to TRBJ2-5; 9 bases are a match to TRBD1. The length of the CDR3 is 17 residues. Losses at the gene ends were 5 bases for V and 2 bases for J; bases not matched to a gene: 12. Germline V gene lookup returns CDR1 MDHEN and CDR2 SYDVKM. This CDR3 reads CASSLLPGQGSQETQYF. The CDR3, as DNA: TGTGCCAGCAGTCTTCTTCCGGGACAGGGCTCACAAGAGACCCAGTACTTC.